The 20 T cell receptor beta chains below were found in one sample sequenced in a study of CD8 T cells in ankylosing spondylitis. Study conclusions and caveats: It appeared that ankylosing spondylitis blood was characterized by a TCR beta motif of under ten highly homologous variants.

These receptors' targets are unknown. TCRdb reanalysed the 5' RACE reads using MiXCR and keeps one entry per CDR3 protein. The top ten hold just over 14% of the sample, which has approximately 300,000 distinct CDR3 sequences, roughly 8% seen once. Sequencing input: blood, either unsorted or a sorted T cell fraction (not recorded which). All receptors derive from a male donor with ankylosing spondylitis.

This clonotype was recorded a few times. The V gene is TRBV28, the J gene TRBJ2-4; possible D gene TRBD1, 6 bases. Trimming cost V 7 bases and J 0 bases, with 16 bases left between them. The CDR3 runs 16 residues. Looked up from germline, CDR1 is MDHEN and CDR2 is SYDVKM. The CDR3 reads CASIPRGTVAKNIQYF. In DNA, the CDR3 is TGTGCCAGCATACCCAGGGGCACCGTAGCCAAAAACATTCAGTACTTC.

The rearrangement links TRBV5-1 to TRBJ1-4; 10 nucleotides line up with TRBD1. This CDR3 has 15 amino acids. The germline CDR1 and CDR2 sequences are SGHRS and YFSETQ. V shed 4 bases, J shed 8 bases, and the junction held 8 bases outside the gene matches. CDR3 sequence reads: CASSIDRGRLEKLFF. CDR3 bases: TGCGCCAGCAGCATTGACAGGGGGCGCCTCGAAAAACTGTTTTTT.

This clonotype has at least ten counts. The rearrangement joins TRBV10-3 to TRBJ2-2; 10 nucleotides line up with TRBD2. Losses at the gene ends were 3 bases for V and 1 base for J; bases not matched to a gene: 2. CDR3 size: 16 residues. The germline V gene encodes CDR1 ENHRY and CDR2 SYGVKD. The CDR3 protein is CAISESSGRNTGELFF. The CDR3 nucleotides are TGTGCCATCAGTGAATCTAGCGGGAGGAACACCGGGGAGCTGTTTTTT.

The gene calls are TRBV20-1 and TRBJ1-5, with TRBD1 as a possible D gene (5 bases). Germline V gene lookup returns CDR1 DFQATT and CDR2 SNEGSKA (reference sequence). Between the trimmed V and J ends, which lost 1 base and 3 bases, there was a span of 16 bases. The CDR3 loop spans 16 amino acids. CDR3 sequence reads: CSARAGAEMPNQPQHF. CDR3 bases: TGCAGTGCTAGAGCCGGGGCAGAAATGCCCAATCAGCCCCAGCATTTT.

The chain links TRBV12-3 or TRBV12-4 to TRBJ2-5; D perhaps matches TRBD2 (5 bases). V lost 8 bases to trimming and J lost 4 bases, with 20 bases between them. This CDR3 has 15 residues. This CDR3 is CASLSGRPSRETQYF. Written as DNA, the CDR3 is TGTGCCAGCCTTTCGGGGAGACCGTCGAGAGAGACCCAGTACTTC.

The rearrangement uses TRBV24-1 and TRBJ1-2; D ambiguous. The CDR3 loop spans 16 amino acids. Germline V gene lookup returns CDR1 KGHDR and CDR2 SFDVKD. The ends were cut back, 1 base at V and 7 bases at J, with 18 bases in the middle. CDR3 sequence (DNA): TGTGCCACCAGTGATTTAGGAGGTCCGGGTCTCTCTGGCTACACCTTC. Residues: CATSDLGGPGLSGYTF.

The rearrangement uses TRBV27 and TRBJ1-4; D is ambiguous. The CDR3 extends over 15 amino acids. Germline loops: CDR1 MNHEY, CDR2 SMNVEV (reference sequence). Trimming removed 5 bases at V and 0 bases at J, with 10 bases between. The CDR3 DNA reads TGTGCCAGCAGTATTGGCCGTTCAACTAATGAAAAACTGTTTTTT. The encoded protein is CASSIGRSTNEKLFF. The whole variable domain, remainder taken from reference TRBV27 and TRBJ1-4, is EAQVTQNPRYLITVTGKKLTVTCSQNMNHEYMSWYRQDPGLGLRQIYYSMNVEVTDKGDVPEGYKVSRKEKRNFPLILESPSPNQTSLYFCASSIGRSTNEKLFFGSGTQLSVL.

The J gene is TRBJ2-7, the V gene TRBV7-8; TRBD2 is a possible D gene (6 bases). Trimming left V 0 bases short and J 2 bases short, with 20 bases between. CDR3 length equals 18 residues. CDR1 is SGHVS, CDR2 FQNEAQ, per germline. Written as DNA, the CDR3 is TGTGCCAGCAGCTTAGCCCGTCTAGCGCCAAGAAGGGCCTACGAGCAGTACTTC. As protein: CASSLARLAPRRAYEQYF.

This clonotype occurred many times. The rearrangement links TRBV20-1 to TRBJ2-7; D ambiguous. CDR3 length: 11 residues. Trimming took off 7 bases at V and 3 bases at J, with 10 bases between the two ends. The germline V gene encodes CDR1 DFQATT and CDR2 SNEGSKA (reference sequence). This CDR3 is CSVRTGYEQYF. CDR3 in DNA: TGCAGTGTACGAACGGGCTACGAGCAGTACTTC.

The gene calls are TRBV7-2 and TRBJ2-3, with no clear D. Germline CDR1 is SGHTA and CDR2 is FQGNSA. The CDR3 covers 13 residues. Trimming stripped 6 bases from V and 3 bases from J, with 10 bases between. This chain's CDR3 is CASRSYETDTQYF. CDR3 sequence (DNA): TGTGCCAGCAGGTCTTATGAGACAGATACGCAGTATTTT.

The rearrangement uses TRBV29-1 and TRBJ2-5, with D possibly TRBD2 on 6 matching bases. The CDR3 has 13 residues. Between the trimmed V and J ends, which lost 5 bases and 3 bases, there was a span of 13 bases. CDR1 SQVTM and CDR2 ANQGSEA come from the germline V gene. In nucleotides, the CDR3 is TGCAGCGTTACGCGAACGGGAGAAGAGACCCAGTACTTC. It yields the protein CSVTRTGEETQYF.

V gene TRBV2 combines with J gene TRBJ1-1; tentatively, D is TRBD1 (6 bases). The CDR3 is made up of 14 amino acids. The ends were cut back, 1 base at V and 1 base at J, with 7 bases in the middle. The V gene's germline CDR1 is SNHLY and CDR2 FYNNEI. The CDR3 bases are TGTGCCAGCAGTGAAGGGACAGCGAACACTGAAGCTTTCTTT. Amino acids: CASSEGTANTEAFF.

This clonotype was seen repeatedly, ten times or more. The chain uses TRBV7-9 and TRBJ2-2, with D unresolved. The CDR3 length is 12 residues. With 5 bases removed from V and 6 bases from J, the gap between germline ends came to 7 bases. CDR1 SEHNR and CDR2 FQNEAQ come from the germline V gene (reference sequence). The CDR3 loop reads CASSHGSGELFF. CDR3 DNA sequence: TGTGCCAGCAGCCACGGATCCGGGGAGCTGTTTTTT.

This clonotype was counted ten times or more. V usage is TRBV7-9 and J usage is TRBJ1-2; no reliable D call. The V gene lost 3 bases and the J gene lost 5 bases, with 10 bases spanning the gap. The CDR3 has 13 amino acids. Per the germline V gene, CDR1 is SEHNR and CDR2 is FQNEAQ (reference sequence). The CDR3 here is CASSFDFVYGYTF. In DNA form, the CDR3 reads TGTGCCAGCAGCTTCGATTTTGTTTATGGCTACACCTTC.

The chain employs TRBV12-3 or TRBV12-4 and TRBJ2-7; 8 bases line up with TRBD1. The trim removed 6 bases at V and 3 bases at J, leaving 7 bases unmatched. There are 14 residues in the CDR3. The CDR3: CASRRQGSFYEQYF. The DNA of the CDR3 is TGTGCCAGCAGGAGACAGGGGTCTTTCTACGAGCAGTACTTC.

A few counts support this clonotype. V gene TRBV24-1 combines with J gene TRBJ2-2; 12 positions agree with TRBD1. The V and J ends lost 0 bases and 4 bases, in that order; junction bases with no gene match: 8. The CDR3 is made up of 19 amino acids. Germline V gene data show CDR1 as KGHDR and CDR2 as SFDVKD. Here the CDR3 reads CATSDLRDRGRKITGELFF. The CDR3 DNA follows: TGTGCCACCAGTGATTTGCGGGACAGGGGGCGCAAAATCACCGGGGAGCTGTTTTTT.

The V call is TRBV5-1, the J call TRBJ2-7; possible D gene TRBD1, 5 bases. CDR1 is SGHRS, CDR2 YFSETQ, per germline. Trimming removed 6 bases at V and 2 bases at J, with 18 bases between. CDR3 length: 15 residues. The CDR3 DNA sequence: TGCGCCAGCACCCCCCACCCAGACAGAACCTACGAGCAGTACTTC. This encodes CASTPHPDRTYEQYF. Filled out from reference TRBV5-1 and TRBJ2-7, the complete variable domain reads KAGVTQTPRYLIKTRGQQVTLSCSPISGHRSVSWYQQTPGQGLQFLFEYFSETQRNKGNFPGRFSGRQFSNSRSEMNVSTLELGDSALYLCASTPHPDRTYEQYFGPGTRLTVT.

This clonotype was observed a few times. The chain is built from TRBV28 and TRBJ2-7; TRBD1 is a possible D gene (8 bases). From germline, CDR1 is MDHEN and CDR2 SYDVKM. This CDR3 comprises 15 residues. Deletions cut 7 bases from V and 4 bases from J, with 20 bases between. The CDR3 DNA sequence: TGTGCCAGCACCACCGGACAGGGAGGGGGGTACGAGCAGTACTTC. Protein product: CASTTGQGGGYEQYF.

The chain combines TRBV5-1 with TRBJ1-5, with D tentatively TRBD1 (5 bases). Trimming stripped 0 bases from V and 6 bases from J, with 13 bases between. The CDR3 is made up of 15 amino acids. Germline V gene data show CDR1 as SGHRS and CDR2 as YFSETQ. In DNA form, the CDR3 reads TGCGCCAGCAGCTTGGAGGGCAGGGTTGGTCAGCCCCAGCATTTT. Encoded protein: CASSLEGRVGQPQHF.

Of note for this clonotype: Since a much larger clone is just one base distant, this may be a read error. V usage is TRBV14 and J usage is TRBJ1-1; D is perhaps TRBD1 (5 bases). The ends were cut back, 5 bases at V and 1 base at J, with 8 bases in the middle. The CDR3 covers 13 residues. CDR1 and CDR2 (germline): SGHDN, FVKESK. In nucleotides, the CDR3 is TGTGCCAGCAGCAAGGGGAGGAACACTGAAGCTTTCTTT. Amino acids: CASSKGRNTEAFF.